This T cell receptor beta chain was profiled in a study of T cells in localized non-small cell lung cancer. On this clone itself: Its matching antigen is unknown.

Study outcomes and limitations: Higher T cell density in the blood was associated with longer overall survival, whereas higher adjacent-lung clonality associated with shorter survival. The greatest T cell clonality was found in uninvolved adjacent lung (higher than in tumor).

TCRdb keeps only in-frame clones here, not all; method: immunoSEQ multiplex PCR. The table has around 91,000 clones, roughly 86% seen once. V lost 2 bases to trimming and J lost 5 bases, with 7 bases between them. The CDR3 runs 13 residues. The germline CDR1 and CDR2 sequences are KGHSH and LQKENI. The V and J genes are TRBV18 and TRBJ1-5; D is ambiguous. This TCR derives from a man between 40 and 69 years old with stage I squamous cell lung carcinoma. The sample in question was peripheral blood, obtained before any cancer treatment. The CDR3 sequence is CASSPNSHQPQHF. CDR3 nucleotides: TGTGCCAGCTCACCAAACAGCCATCAGCCCCAGCATTTT.